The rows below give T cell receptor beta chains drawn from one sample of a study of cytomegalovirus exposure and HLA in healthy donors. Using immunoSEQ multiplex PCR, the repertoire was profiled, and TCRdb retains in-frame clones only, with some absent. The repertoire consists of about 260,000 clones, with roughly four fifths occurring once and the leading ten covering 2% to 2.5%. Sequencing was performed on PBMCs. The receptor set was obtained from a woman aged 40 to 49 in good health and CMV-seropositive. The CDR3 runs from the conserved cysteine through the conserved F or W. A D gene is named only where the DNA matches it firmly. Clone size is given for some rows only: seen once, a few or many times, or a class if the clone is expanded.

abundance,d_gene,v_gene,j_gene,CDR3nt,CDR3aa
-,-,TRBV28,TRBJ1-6,TGTGCCAGCAGCATGTGGCAGGGCAATTCACCCCTCCACTTT,CASSMWQGNSPLHF
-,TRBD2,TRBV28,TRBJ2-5,TGTGCCAGCAGTTCCCCAGCGGGAAGGGAGACCCAGTACTTC,CASSSPAGRETQYF
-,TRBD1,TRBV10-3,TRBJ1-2,TGTGCCAGCAGTTACACCCCTACAGGGGGCTATGGCTACACCTTC,CASSYTPTGGYGYTF
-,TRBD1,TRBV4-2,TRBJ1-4,TGTGCCAGCAGCATAGGGACAGGGGAGTTCGGGAATGAAAAACTGTTTTTT,CASSIGTGEFGNEKLFF
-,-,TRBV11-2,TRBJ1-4,TGTGCCAGCAGCCGTTCCGGGGAAAAACTGTTTTTT,CASSRSGEKLFF
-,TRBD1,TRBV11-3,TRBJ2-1,TGTGCCAGCAGCTCTTACAGGGGACCCTACAATGAGCAGTTCTTC,CASSSYRGPYNEQFF
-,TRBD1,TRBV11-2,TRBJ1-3,TGTGCCAGCAGCCCGGGACAGGGGGCGGCCGGAAACACCATATATTTT,CASSPGQGAAGNTIYF
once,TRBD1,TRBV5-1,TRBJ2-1,TGCGCCAGCAGCTTCGGACAGGGAATTACCTACAATGAGCAGTTCTTC,CASSFGQGITYNEQFF
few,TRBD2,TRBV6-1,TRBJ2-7,TGTGCCAGCAGTGACCAACTAGCGGGAGGGACCTACGAGCAGTACTTC,CASSDQLAGGTYEQYF
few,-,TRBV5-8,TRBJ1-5,TGTGCCAGCAGCCTTACAGGTGGGCCCCAGCATTTT,CASSLTGGPQHF
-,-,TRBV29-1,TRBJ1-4,TGCAGCGTTGAAGATAGCCCCCCCCGACGGTATGAAAAACTGTTTTTT,CSVEDSPPRRYEKLFF
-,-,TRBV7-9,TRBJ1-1,TGTGCCAGCAGCTTAGAAGGACAGCGTGAAGCTTTCTTT,CASSLEGQREAFF
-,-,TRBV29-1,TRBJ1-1,TGCAGCGTTGTCGGGGGAAGCGGGGGGAACACTGAAGCTTTCTTT,CSVVGGSGGNTEAFF
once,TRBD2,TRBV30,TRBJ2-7,TGTGCCTGGACCGCCCGGCGGGGGTCCGAGCAGTACTTC,CAWTARRGSEQYF
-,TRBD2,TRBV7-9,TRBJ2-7,TGTGCCAGCAGCATAACCGGGACTAGGGACGAGCAGTACTTC,CASSITGTRDEQYF
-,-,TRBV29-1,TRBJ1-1,TGCAGCGTTGAAGATCAGGCGGGAGCGGCTTTCTTT,CSVEDQAGAAFF
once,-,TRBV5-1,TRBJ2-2,TGCGCCAGCAGCTTGAGGACTGCCGGGGGCACCGGGGAGCTGTTTTTT,CASSLRTAGGTGELFF
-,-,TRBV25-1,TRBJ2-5,TGTGCCAGCAGTGTGGACGAACGGGGGACCCAGTACTTC,CASSVDERGTQYF
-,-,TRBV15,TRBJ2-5,TGTGCCACCAGCAGAGATCGGGGGAACCAAGAGACCCAGTACTTC,CATSRDRGNQETQYF
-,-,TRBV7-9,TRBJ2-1,TGTGCCAGCAGCTTAATAGGGCGGGCCCAGGAGCAGTTCTTC,CASSLIGRAQEQFF
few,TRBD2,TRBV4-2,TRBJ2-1,TGTGCCAGCAGCCAAGAACTAGCGGGAGGGGGGAATGAGCAGTTCTTC,CASSQELAGGGNEQFF
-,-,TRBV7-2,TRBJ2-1,TGTGCCAGCAGCTTGCCGAATCGGGTTGTGCAGTTCTTC,CASSLPNRVVQFF
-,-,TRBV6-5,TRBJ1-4,TGTGCCAGCAGGGTTACCACCCGAACGGGTGAAAAACTGTTTTTT,CASRVTTRTGEKLFF
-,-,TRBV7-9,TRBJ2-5,TGTGCCAGCAGCTCAGGTGGAGAGACCCAGTACTTC,CASSSGGETQYF
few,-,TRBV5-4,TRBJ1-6,TGTGCCAGCAGCTTGGCGACGTCAGGGAGGTCACCCCTCCACTTT,CASSLATSGRSPLHF
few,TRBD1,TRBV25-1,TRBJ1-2,TGTGCCAGCAGGGGACAGAACTATGGCTACACCTTC,CASRGQNYGYTF
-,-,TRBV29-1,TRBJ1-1,TGCAGCGTTTCCAACGACAGGTGGTCTGAAGCTTTCTTT,CSVSNDRWSEAFF
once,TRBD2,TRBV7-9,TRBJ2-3,TGTGCCAGCAGCCCTAGCGGAGGTATCACAGATACGCAGTATTTT,CASSPSGGITDTQYF
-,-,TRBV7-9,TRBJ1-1,TGTGCCAGCAGCTTGTTTGGGGGCTCGTTCACTGAAGCTTTCTTT,CASSLFGGSFTEAFF
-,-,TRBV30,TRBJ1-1,TGTGCCTGGAGTCTACAGTACACTGAAGCTTTCTTT,CAWSLQYTEAFF
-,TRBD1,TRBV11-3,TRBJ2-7,TGTGCCAGCAGCCCGGGACAGGGAGGCTACGAGCAGTACTTC,CASSPGQGGYEQYF
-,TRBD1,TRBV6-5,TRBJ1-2,TGTGCCAGCAGTTACTCGGGACAGGGGACGAATGGCTACACCTTC,CASSYSGQGTNGYTF
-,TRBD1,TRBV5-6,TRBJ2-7,TGTGCCAGCAGCTTCGGGACAGCCCTCTACGAGCAGTACTTC,CASSFGTALYEQYF
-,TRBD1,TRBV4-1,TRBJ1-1,TGCGCCAGCAGCCGAGGAGAACAGGGGTTCACTGAAGCTTTCTTT,CASSRGEQGFTEAFF
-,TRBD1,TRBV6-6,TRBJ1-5,TGTGCCAGCAGTCGGCCGGGACAGATAAATCAGCCCCAGCATTTT,CASSRPGQINQPQHF
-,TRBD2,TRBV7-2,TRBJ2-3,TGTGCCAGCAGCTTCGGGACTAGCGGGATCCCCTCAGATACGCAGTATTTT,CASSFGTSGIPSDTQYF
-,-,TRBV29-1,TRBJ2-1,TGCAGCGTACCTACAGGGAAAAAGCAGTTCTTC,CSVPTGKKQFF
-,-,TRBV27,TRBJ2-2,TGTGCCAGCAGTTTCACTGGGGCGATGAACACCGGGGAGCTGTTTTTT,CASSFTGAMNTGELFF
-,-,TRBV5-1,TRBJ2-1,TGCGCCAGCAGCTTGAACGGTGAAACGAATGAGCAGTTCTTC,CASSLNGETNEQFF
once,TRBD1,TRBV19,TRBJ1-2,TGTGCCAGTAGTATTGGGGACAGGGTTGAAGGCTACACCTTC,CASSIGDRVEGYTF
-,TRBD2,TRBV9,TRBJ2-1,TGTGCCAGCAGCGTGACCGGGACTAGCCGCCATGAGCAGTTCTTC,CASSVTGTSRHEQFF
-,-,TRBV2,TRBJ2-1,TGTGCCAGCAGGGCCAACTACAATGAGCAGTTCTTC,CASRANYNEQFF
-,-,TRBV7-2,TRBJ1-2,TGTGCCAGCAGCTCGCTATATGGCTACACCTTC,CASSSLYGYTF
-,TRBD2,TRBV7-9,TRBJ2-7,TGTGCCAGCAGCCGGACTAGCGGGAGTTACGAGCAGTACTTC,CASSRTSGSYEQYF
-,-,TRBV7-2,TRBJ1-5,TGTGCCAGCAGCTTAGTGCCCTTCGGGAGTAATCAGCCCCAGCATTTT,CASSLVPFGSNQPQHF
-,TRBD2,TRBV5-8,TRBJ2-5,TGTGCCCGGGGGGTCTTGGGTGCTAAAGAGACCCAGTACTTC,CARGVLGAKETQYF
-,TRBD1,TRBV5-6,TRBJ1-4,TGTGCCAGCAGCTTGTCACGTACAGGGGCAACTAATGAAAAACTGTTTTTT,CASSLSRTGATNEKLFF
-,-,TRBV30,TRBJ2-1,TGTGCCTGGGACGGGGGTTTTAACAATGAGCAGTTCTTC,CAWDGGFNNEQFF
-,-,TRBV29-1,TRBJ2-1,TGCAGCGTTGAAGTTGTGACAGACACGTTCTTC,CSVEVVTDTFF
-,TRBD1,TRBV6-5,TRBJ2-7,TGTGCCAGCAGTTTAGAGACAGGGGTCTACGAGCAGTACTTC,CASSLETGVYEQYF
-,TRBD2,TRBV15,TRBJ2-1,TGTGCCACCAGCCGAAAGACTAGCGCCTACAATGAGCAGTTCTTC,CATSRKTSAYNEQFF
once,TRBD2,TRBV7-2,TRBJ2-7,TGTGCCAGCAGCCAAACGGGAGGCTCCTACGAGCAGTACTTC,CASSQTGGSYEQYF
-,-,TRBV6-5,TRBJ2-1,TGTGCCAGCGTCAACCCCCAGGGCAATGAGCAGTTCTTC,CASVNPQGNEQFF
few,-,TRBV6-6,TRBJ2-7,TGTGCCAGCAGTTACACAGACACCTACGAGCAGTACTTC,CASSYTDTYEQYF
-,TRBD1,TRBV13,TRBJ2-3,TGTGCCAGCAGCGGACGGGACAGGGGGTGGGATACGCAGTATTTT,CASSGRDRGWDTQYF
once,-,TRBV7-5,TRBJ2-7,TGTGTCAGAAGCTCCCTCGCGACTAGCGGGAGGGTCTACGAGCAGTACTTC,CVRSSLATSGRVYEQYF
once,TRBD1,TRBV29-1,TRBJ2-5,TGCAGCGCCGATGCGGCCGGCAGGGGGCTACGAGAGACCCAGTACTTC,CSADAAGRGLRETQYF